A selection of T cell receptor beta chains follows, all from one sample in a study of graft-versus-host responses after intestinal transplantation. The method was immunoSEQ multiplex PCR; TCRdb's version includes in-frame clones alone and lacks a portion of them. The sample yields about 99,000 clones, roughly 90% seen once. No cognate antigen is known for these TCRs. Sequencing was performed on unstimulated CD4+ T cells sorted from spleen or lymph node cells, taken before intestinal transplant. Source of these receptors: a human donor who received an intestinal transplant. CDR3s include the opening cysteine and the closing phenylalanine or tryptophan. Fields, in order: J gene, clone size, V gene, CDR3 length, D gene, CDR3 DNA, CDR3 protein. The D gene is left open where the match is weak. Expanded clones get a size class; other rows say once, few or many, or leave the size out.

TRBJ1-2	NA	TRBV4-2	13	NA	TGTGCCAGCAGCCGAGAGGGAATTGATGGCTACACCTTC	CASSREGIDGYTF
TRBJ2-1	NA	TRBV19	14	TRBD1	TGTGCCAGTAGTACTCGACAGGGACCGAATGAGCAGTTCTTC	CASSTRQGPNEQFF
TRBJ2-3	once	TRBV5-1	11	NA	TGCGCCAGCAGCTCGAAAGATACGCAGTATTTT	CASSSKDTQYF
TRBJ2-5	NA	TRBV9	15	NA	TGTGCCAGCAGCGTATCCTGGCCCCGGAGAGAGACCCAGTACTTC	CASSVSWPRRETQYF
TRBJ2-4	NA	TRBV11-2	14	TRBD1	TGTGCCAGCAGCTTGGACAGGGGGACGGACATTCAGTACTTC	CASSLDRGTDIQYF
TRBJ2-1	NA	TRBV19	16	TRBD2	TGTGCCAGTAGTATAGGACCGGGAGGGGGAATGGATGAGCAGTTCTTC	CASSIGPGGGMDEQFF
TRBJ2-7	NA	TRBV10-2	15	NA	TGCGCCAGCAGTGCGTTACAGGGGAGGACCTACGAGCAGTACTTC	CASSALQGRTYEQYF
TRBJ2-5	NA	TRBV10-3	13	NA	TGTGCCACCAGCATAGAGTACCAAGAGACCCAGTACTTC	CATSIEYQETQYF
TRBJ1-2	NA	TRBV6-1	14	TRBD1	TGTGCCAGCAGTGCCGGGCAGGGGGCCAGTGGCTACACCTTC	CASSAGQGASGYTF
TRBJ2-5	NA	TRBV5-1	14	NA	TGCGCCAGCAGCTTAGAACGGGGTGAAGAGACCCAGTACTTC	CASSLERGEETQYF
TRBJ2-2	NA	TRBV9	17	TRBD2	TGTGCCAGCAGCCCGTCACTAGCGGGAGGGAGCACCGGGGAGCTGTTTTTT	CASSPSLAGGSTGELFF
TRBJ1-2	NA	TRBV6-5	16	NA	TGTGCCAGCAGTTACGGACAGCCGACAACCCTTGGGGGCTACACCTTC	CASSYGQPTTLGGYTF
TRBJ1-1	few	TRBV4-2	13	NA	TGTGCCAGCAGCCAGGGGACGAACACTGAAGCTTTCTTT	CASSQGTNTEAFF
TRBJ2-1	NA	TRBV7-3	15	TRBD2	TGTGCCAGCAGCACCCGGGGGGGGCCCCCCAATGAGCAGTTCTTC	CASSTRGGPPNEQFF
TRBJ1-1	once	TRBV7-3	13	NA	TGTGCCAGCAGCTTAACTCGGCTGGGTGAAGCTTTCTTT	CASSLTRLGEAFF
TRBJ2-3	NA	TRBV7-9	12	TRBD1	TGTGCCAGCAGCTTTTCACAGGGGACGCAGTATTTT	CASSFSQGTQYF
TRBJ1-1	once	TRBV14	11	NA	TGTGCCAGCGGAGGATACACTGAAGCTTTCTTT	CASGGYTEAFF
TRBJ2-5	NA	TRBV19	13	NA	TGTGCCAGTAGTATAGGGGGAGTAGAGACCCAGTACTTC	CASSIGGVETQYF
TRBJ2-3	NA	TRBV19	12	NA	TGTGCCAGTAGTACCTTGCGAGATACGCAGTATTTT	CASSTLRDTQYF